The next 18 T cell receptor beta chains were all read from a single sample in a study of T-cell reconstitution after alpha-beta-depleted transplantation in children. A library of TCRbeta sequences, prepared with unique molecular identifiers, was generated. MiXCR, applied by TCRdb to the PCR reads, yields one record per CDR3 protein. This table holds 350,000 to 450,000 distinct CDR3 sequences, approximately 12% found once. The sequencing used PBMCs, collected from the stem cell graft. These TCRs come from a human donor who donated a stem cell graft to a child with Fanconi anemia.

This clonotype was detected many times. The chain is built from TRBV15 and TRBJ2-1, with a weak D call TRBD1 (5 bases). CDR1 LNHNV and CDR2 YYDKDF come from the germline V gene (reference sequence). V was pared by 8 bases and J by 4 bases, with 9 bases between. The CDR3 runs 12 residues. CDR3 sequence: CATEDSYNEQFF. The CDR3 DNA follows: TGTGCCACCGAAGACAGTTACAATGAGCAGTTCTTC.

This clonotype was observed at least ten times. The rearrangement uses TRBV12-3 or TRBV12-4 and TRBJ2-1; tentatively, D is TRBD1 or TRBD2 (5 bases each). This CDR3 is built from 12 residues. Trimming shortened V by 2 bases and J by 12 bases, and 11 bases separated the two germline ends. CDR3 sequence: CASSLIGAGQFF. The DNA of the CDR3 is TGTGCCAGCAGTTTAATCGGGGCGGGGCAGTTCTTC.

This clonotype came up a few times. The rearrangement joins TRBV5-4 to TRBJ2-1; a weak D match, TRBD2 (6 bases). The CDR3 runs 13 residues. Trimming shortened V by 2 bases and J by 12 bases, and 15 bases separated the two germline ends. Germline values: CDR1 SGHNT, CDR2 YYREEE (reference sequence). The CDR3 DNA sequence: TGTGCCAGCAGCTTTGCCGGGCCCGGGGGGCAGTTCTTC. Translated: CASSFAGPGGQFF.

There are many counts of this clonotype. The gene calls are TRBV4-2 and TRBJ1-5; D remains unclear. The CDR3 has 13 residues. Trimming stripped 1 base from V and 2 bases from J, with 3 bases between. CDR1 LGHNA and CDR2 YNFKEQ come from the germline V gene. CDR3 sequence reads: CASSQGGNQPQHF. CDR3 sequence (DNA): TGTGCCAGCAGCCAAGGAGGCAATCAGCCCCAGCATTTT.

This clonotype was counted ten times or more. V is TRBV5-5 and J is TRBJ2-6; no definite D call. The CDR3 sequence is 13 residues long. The germline V gene encodes CDR1 SGHKS and CDR2 YYEKEE (reference sequence). Trimming took 7 bases from V and 1 from J, leaving 6 bases between them. The CDR3 region has the DNA TGTGCCAGCGAGCTTTCTGGGGCCAACGTCCTGACTTTC. It yields the protein CASELSGANVLTF.

This sequence joins TRBV28 and TRBJ1-1; no definite D call. V lost 8 bases and J lost 4, with 14 bases in between. Looked up from germline, CDR1 is MDHEN and CDR2 is SYDVKM. The CDR3 covers 13 residues. The CDR3 reads CASFSGDGTEAFF. The CDR3 DNA reads TGTGCCAGCTTCAGCGGAGACGGCACTGAAGCTTTCTTT.

This clonotype was recorded only once. The rearrangement links TRBV9 to TRBJ1-5, with 8 bases identical to TRBD1. V was clipped by 0 bases and J by 1 base; unmatched bases: 18. CDR1 is SGDLS and CDR2 is YYNGEE in the germline V gene. The CDR3 has 21 amino acids. This chain's CDR3 is CASSVVQGEWGQAGSNQPQHF. In DNA form, the CDR3 reads TGTGCCAGCAGCGTAGTCCAGGGGGAATGGGGACAGGCAGGAAGCAATCAGCCCCAGCATTTT. The full variable domain, with the rest looked up from reference TRBV9 and TRBJ1-5, is DSGVTQTPKHLITATGQRVTLRCSPRSGDLSVYWYQQSLDQGLQFLIQYYNGEERAKGNILERFSAQQFPDLHSELNLSSLELGDSALYFCASSVVQGEWGQAGSNQPQHFGDGTRLSIL.

The table lists this clonotype with a few counts. The chain couples TRBV7-8 to TRBJ2-7; D is ambiguous. This CDR3 has 15 amino acids. Germline lookup yields CDR1 SGHVS and CDR2 FQNEAQ. V was pared by 6 bases and J by 5 bases, with 20 bases between. DNA for the CDR3: TGTGCCAGCAGTTTCGGAATGGTTCCGCTGCACGAGCAGTACTTC. The encoded protein is CASSFGMVPLHEQYF.

The table lists this clonotype with a few counts. This sequence joins TRBV12-5 and TRBJ2-7, with D possibly being TRBD2 (5 bases). Per germline, CDR1 LGHNT and CDR2 FRNRAP. This CDR3 contains 12 residues. DNA for the CDR3: TGTTTAGGATCCGGGAACGGATACGAGCAGTACGTC. Its protein is CLGSGNGYEQYV.

The chain carries TRBV29-1 and TRBJ2-1; maybe TRBD1 (5 bases). The germline V and J ends were trimmed by 1 base and 2 bases, with 15 bases remaining between them. CDR1 and CDR2 from the germline V gene are SQVTM and ANQGSEA. CDR3 size: 16 residues. The chain's CDR3 is CSVEGGRTLPYNEQFF. The CDR3 nucleotides read TGCAGCGTTGAAGGCGGAAGGACATTACCCTACAATGAGCAGTTCTTC.

The V and J genes are TRBV27 and TRBJ2-5; 12 bases match TRBD1. The CDR3 runs to 16 residues. Losses at the gene ends were 8 bases for V and 1 base for J; bases not matched to a gene: 8. Germline V gene data show CDR1 as MNHEY and CDR2 as SMNVEV (reference sequence). The CDR3 protein is CASGSGTGGVQETQYF. The CDR3 nucleotides read TGTGCCAGCGGTTCCGGGACAGGGGGCGTCCAAGAGACCCAGTACTTC.

At least ten counts were recorded for this clonotype. The chain has TRBV27 and TRBJ2-3, with no clear D. The CDR3 spans 14 residues. The germline gives CDR1 MNHEY, CDR2 SMNVEV (reference sequence). V was clipped by 3 bases and J by 2 bases, with 9 bases between them. The CDR3 reads CASSFHGSTDTQYF. In nucleotides, the CDR3 is TGTGCCAGCAGTTTTCATGGGTCCACAGATACGCAGTATTTT.

This clonotype was seen a handful of times. V is TRBV29-1 and J is TRBJ1-2, with unresolved D. Trimming cost V 7 bases and J 1 base, with 10 bases left between them. The CDR3 spans 12 residues. Germline lookup yields CDR1 SQVTM and CDR2 ANQGSEA. CDR3 coding DNA: TGCAGCGGGGGAGGGAATAACTATGGCTACACCTTC. This gives the protein CSGGGNNYGYTF.

This chain connects TRBV20-1 to TRBJ1-5; D might be TRBD1 (6 bases). Germline CDR1 is DFQATT and CDR2 is SNEGSKA (reference sequence). The germline V and J ends were trimmed by 3 bases and 4 bases, with 10 bases remaining between them. The CDR3 has 13 residues. The CDR3 protein is CSARAGANQPQHF. DNA of the CDR3: TGCAGTGCTAGGGCGGGGGCAAATCAGCCCCAGCATTTT.

This clonotype was detected a few times. The V and J genes are TRBV25-1 and TRBJ1-3; 10 bases align to TRBD1. V trimming: 5 bases; J trimming: 4 bases; junction bases outside the gene matches: 8. Germline V gene lookup returns CDR1 MGHDK and CDR2 SYGVNS. The CDR3 is 16 residues long. In DNA, the CDR3 is TGTGCCAGCAGTCCCCCGGACAGGGGGAACGGAAACACCATATATTTT. Translated, it gives CASSPPDRGNGNTIYF.

This clonotype showed up many times. The gene calls are TRBV28 and TRBJ2-1; 7 bases agree with TRBD2. The CDR3 is 16 residues long. Germline V lookup: CDR1 MDHEN, CDR2 SYDVKM. V was clipped by 6 bases and J by 1 base; unmatched bases: 9. CDR3: CASSRRLAVSYNEQFF. The CDR3 bases are TGTGCCAGCAGCCGTAGACTAGCTGTGTCCTACAATGAGCAGTTCTTC. Using reference TRBV28 and TRBJ2-1 for the parts outside the CDR3, the full variable domain is DVKVTQSSRYLVKRTGEKVFLECVQDMDHENMFWYRQDPGLGLRLIYFSYDVKMKEKGDIPEGYSVSREKKERFSLILESASTNQTSMYLCASSRRLAVSYNEQFFGPGTRLTVL.

This CDR3 is CSARSGTGVATQYF. The CDR3 region has the DNA TGCAGTGCTAGATCCGGGACAGGGGTTGCGACCCAGTACTTC. This chain uses TRBV20-1 with TRBJ2-5; 10 bases map to TRBD1. Germline V lookup: CDR1 DFQATT, CDR2 SNEGSKA (reference sequence). This CDR3 spans 14 amino acids. The trim removed 2 bases at V and 7 bases at J, leaving 7 bases unmatched.

This clonotype appeared a few times. V gene TRBV20-1 combines with J gene TRBJ2-1; TRBD1 matches 8 bases. The germline V gene encodes CDR1 DFQATT and CDR2 SNEGSKA (reference sequence). The CDR3 covers 15 residues. J lost 8 bases, V lost 0 bases, and 9 bases had no gene match. The DNA of the CDR3 is TGCAGTGCTAGAGACCTCCCCAGGGGGCAAGATGAGCAGTTCTTC. Its protein is CSARDLPRGQDEQFF.